A selection of T cell receptor beta chains follows, all from one sample in a study of T cells in Graves' hyperthyroidism and ophthalmopathy. MiXCR, applied by TCRdb to the multiplex PCR reads, yields one record per CDR3 protein. The sample lists some 140,000 distinct CDR3 sequences, approximately 20% occurring once. Specimen: blood. Every receptor here comes from a woman between 45 and 65 years old with Graves' hyperthyroidism that later progressed to Graves' ophthalmopathy. CDR3s include the opening cysteine and the closing phenylalanine or tryptophan. Each record gives: CDR3 length, D gene, J gene, clone size, V gene, CDR3 DNA, CDR3 protein. A D gene is named only where the DNA matches it firmly. Only some rows state a clone size, as once, few, many or a class for expanded clones.

len: 15; d_gene: .; j_gene: TRBJ1-2; abundance: many; v_gene: TRBV5-1; CDR3nt: TGCGCCAGCAGCTTGGCCGGGGTATTGGACTATGGCTACACCTTC; CDR3aa: CASSLAGVLDYGYTF
len: 18; d_gene: TRBD1; j_gene: TRBJ2-1; abundance: many; v_gene: TRBV12-3/TRBV12-4; CDR3nt: TGTGCCAGCAGTTTCGGGACAGGGAAGGTTAGCTCCTACAATGAGCAGTTCTTC; CDR3aa: CASSFGTGKVSSYNEQFF
len: 13; d_gene: TRBD1; j_gene: TRBJ2-3; abundance: few; v_gene: TRBV20-1; CDR3nt: TGCAGTGCTGAGGACAGGGCGGGAGATACGCAGTATTTT; CDR3aa: CSAEDRAGDTQYF
len: 14; d_gene: .; j_gene: TRBJ1-5; abundance: many; v_gene: TRBV3-1; CDR3nt: TGTGCCAGCAGCTCTACCGGAGGCAATCAGCCCCAGCATTTT; CDR3aa: CASSSTGGNQPQHF
len: 14; d_gene: .; j_gene: TRBJ1-1; abundance: many; v_gene: TRBV19; CDR3nt: TGTGCCAGTAGTGAGGGGGGGGTTTCCACTGAAGCTTTCTTT; CDR3aa: CASSEGGVSTEAFF
len: 15; d_gene: TRBD1; j_gene: TRBJ1-1; abundance: .; v_gene: TRBV28; CDR3nt: TGTGCCAGCGCGTTTAAAGGGGGCTTGAACACTGAAGCTTTCTTT; CDR3aa: CASAFKGGLNTEAFF
len: 16; d_gene: .; j_gene: TRBJ2-2; abundance: .; v_gene: TRBV12-3/TRBV12-4; CDR3nt: TGTGCCAGCAGTTTTCAGGGGAAAGGTAGCACCGGGGAGCTGTTTTTT; CDR3aa: CASSFQGKGSTGELFF
len: 13; d_gene: TRBD2; j_gene: TRBJ2-7; abundance: many; v_gene: TRBV20-1; CDR3nt: TGCAGTGCTACCGGGACTAGTGAGCACGAGCAGTACTTC; CDR3aa: CSATGTSEHEQYF
len: 15; d_gene: TRBD2; j_gene: TRBJ2-3; abundance: .; v_gene: TRBV2; CDR3nt: TGTGCCAGCAGTCCCAGCGGGGCCCCCACAGATACGCAGTATTTT; CDR3aa: CASSPSGAPTDTQYF
len: 14; d_gene: TRBD1; j_gene: TRBJ2-5; abundance: many; v_gene: TRBV20-1; CDR3nt: TGCAGTGCTATCAGACAGGGGGCGAGGGAGACCCAGTACTTC; CDR3aa: CSAIRQGARETQYF